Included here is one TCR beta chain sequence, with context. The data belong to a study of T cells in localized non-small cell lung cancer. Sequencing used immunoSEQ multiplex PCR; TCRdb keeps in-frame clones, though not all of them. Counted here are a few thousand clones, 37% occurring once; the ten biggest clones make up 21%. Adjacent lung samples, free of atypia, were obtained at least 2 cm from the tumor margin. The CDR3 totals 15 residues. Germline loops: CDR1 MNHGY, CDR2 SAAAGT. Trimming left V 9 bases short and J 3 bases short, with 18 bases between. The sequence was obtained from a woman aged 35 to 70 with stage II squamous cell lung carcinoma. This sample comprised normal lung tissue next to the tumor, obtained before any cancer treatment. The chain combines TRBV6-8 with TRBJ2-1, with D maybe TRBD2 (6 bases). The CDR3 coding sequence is TGTGCCAGTCAGGGAGCGGAGGGCCACTACAATGAGCAGTTCTTC. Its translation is CASQGAEGHYNEQFF.